This TCR beta chain emerged from a study of shared clonotypes between healthy human individuals. In regard to this clone: Antigen unknown.

Points from the study as a whole: A few donors shared approximately 5% of their naive CD4 clonotypes.

Clones were read by immunoSEQ multiplex PCR, and TCRdb kept only the in-frame ones, dropping some. Of 2 million to 2.5 million clones listed, around 95% were seen once; the top ten hold approximately 0.13%. Sequencing was done on a sample of naive CD4+ T cells sorted from blood. Described subset: CD45RA+ positively selected. The clonotype was recovered from a young man in good health.

CDR3 nucleotides: TGTGCCAGCAGTTCGCGACAGGTGGATAATTCACCCCTCCACTTT. Translated, it gives CASSSRQVDNSPLHF. The rearrangement joins TRBV6-4 to TRBJ1-6; D is possibly TRBD1 (6 bases). CDR1 and CDR2 from the germline V gene are MRHNA and SNTAGT. The CDR3 has 15 amino acids. V was trimmed by 5 bases and J by 5 bases, leaving 13 bases between them.